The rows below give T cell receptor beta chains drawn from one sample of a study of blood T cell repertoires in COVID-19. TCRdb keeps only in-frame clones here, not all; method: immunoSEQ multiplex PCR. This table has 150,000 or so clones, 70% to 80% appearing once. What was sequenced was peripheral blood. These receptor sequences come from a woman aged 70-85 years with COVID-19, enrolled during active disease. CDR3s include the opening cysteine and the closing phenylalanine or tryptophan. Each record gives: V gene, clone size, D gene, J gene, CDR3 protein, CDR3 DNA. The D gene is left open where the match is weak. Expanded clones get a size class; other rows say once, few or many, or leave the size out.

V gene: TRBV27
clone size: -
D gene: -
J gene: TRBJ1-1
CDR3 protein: CASSLRGFGTEAFF
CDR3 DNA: TGTGCCAGCAGTCTACGGGGGTTCGGGACTGAAGCTTTCTTT

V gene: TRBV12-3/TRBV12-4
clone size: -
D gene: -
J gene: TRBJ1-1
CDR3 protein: CASSFQGSTEAFF
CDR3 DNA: TGTGCCAGCAGTTTTCAGGGTAGCACTGAAGCTTTCTTT

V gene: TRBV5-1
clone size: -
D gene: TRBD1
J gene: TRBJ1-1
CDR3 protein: CASSSQSGTGEAFF
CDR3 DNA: TGCGCCAGCAGCTCCCAATCCGGGACAGGGGAAGCTTTCTTT

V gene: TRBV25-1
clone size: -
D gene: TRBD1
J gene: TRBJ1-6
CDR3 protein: CASSELSGTDNSPLHF
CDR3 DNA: TGTGCCAGCAGTGAACTTTCCGGGACAGATAATTCACCCCTCCACTTT

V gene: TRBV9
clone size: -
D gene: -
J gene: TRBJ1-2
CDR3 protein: CASSVGWSGYGYTF
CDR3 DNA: TGTGCCAGCAGCGTCGGATGGAGCGGCTATGGCTACACCTTC

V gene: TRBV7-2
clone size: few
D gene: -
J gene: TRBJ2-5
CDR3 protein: CASSSGETQYF
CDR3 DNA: TGTGCCAGCAGCTCGGGAGAGACCCAGTACTTC

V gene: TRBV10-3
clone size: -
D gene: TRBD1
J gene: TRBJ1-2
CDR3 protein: CAITEGAGIGGYTF
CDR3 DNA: TGTGCCATCACCGAGGGGGCAGGGATAGGCGGCTACACCTTC

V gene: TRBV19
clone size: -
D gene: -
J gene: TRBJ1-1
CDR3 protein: CASSHTGPRTEAFF
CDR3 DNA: TGTGCCAGTAGTCACACAGGGCCGAGGACTGAAGCTTTCTTT

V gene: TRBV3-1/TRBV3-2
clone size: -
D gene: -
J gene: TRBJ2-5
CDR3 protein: CASSQGRQETQYF
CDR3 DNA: TGTGCCAGCAGCCAGGGGAGGCAAGAGACCCAGTACTTC

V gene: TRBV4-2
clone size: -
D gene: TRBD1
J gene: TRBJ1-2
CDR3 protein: CASSQDAGTVLAYTF
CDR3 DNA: TGTGCCAGCAGCCAAGATGCGGGGACAGTGCTAGCCTACACCTTC

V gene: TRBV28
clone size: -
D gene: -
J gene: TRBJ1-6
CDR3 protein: CASKTAPTSPLHF
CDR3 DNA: TGTGCCAGCAAGACGGCCCCGACATCACCCCTCCACTTT

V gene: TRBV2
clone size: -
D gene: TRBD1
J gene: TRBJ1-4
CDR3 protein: CASSESPTGANEKLFF
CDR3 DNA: TGTGCCAGCAGTGAATCCCCGACAGGGGCTAATGAAAAACTGTTTTTT

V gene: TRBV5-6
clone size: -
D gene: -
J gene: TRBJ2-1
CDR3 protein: CASSLGGPNGNEQFF
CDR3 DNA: TGTGCCAGCAGCCTCGGAGGACCCAATGGCAATGAGCAGTTCTTC

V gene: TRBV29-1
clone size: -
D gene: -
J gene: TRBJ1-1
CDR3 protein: CSVGGTNTEAFF
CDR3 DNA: TGCAGCGTCGGGGGGACTAACACTGAAGCTTTCTTT

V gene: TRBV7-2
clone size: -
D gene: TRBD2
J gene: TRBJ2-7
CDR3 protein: CASSRSGGPYEQYF
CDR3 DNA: TGTGCCAGCAGCAGGAGCGGGGGGCCGTACGAGCAGTACTTC

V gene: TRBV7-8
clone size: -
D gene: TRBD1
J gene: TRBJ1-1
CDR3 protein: CASSLLGTGGIAEAFF
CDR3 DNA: TGTGCCAGCAGCTTACTGGGGACAGGGGGCATCGCTGAAGCTTTCTTT

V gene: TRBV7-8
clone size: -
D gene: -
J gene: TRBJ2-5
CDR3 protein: CASSIPLGLAEETQYF
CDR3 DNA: TGTGCCAGCAGCATACCCCTTGGGCTAGCAGAAGAGACCCAGTACTTC

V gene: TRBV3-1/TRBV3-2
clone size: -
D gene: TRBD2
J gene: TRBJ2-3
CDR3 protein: CASSQEGGGRGTSKDTQYF
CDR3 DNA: TGTGCCAGCAGCCAAGAAGGGGGAGGGAGGGGGACTAGCAAGGATACGCAGTATTTT

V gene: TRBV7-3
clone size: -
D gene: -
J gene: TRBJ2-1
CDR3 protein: CASSTGSEQFF
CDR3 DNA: TGTGCCAGCAGTACCGGGAGTGAGCAGTTCTTC

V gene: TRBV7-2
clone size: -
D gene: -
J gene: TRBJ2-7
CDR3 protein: CASRPGLRTGEQYF
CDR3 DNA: TGTGCCAGCAGACCGGGACTCCGGACGGGTGAGCAGTACTTC

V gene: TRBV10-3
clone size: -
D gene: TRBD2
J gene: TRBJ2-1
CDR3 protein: CAISEAPLAGAYNEQFF
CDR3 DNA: TGTGCCATCAGTGAGGCCCCACTAGCGGGGGCTTACAATGAGCAGTTCTTC

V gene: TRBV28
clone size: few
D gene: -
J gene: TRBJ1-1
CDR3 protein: CASRGGTEAFF
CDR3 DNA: TGTGCCAGCAGGGGGGGCACTGAAGCTTTCTTT

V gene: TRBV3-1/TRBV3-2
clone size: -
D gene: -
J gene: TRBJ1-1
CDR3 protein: CASSRQTEAFF
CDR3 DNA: TGTGCCAGCAGCCGACAGACCGAAGCTTTCTTT

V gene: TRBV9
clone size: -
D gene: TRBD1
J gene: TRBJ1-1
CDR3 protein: CASSVGQGNTEAFF
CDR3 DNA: TGTGCCAGCAGCGTAGGACAGGGGAACACTGAAGCTTTCTTT

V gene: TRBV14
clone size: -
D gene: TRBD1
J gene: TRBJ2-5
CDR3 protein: CASNGQGAFGETQYF
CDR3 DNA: TGTGCCAGCAACGGACAGGGGGCCTTTGGAGAGACCCAGTACTTC

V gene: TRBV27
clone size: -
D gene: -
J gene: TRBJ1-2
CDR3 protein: CASSTSGVYGYTF
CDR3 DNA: TGTGCCAGCAGCACCTCCGGGGTTTACGGCTACACCTTC

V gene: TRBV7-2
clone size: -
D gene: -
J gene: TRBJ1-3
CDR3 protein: CASSLGGWGPGNTIYF
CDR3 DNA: TGTGCCAGCAGCCTCGGGGGGTGGGGCCCTGGAAACACCATATATTTT

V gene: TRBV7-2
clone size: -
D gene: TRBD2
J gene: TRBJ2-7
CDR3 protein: CASTRTSGGGYEQYF
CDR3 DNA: TGTGCCAGCACCCGGACTAGCGGGGGGGGCTACGAGCAGTACTTC

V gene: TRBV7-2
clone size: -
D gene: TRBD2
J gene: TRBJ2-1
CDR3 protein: CASSLSAGGNEQFF
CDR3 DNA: TGTGCCAGCAGCTTATCAGCGGGGGGCAATGAGCAGTTCTTC

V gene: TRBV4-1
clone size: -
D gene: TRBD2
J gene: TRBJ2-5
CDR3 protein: CASSQGEGLVRPQYF
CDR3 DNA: TGCGCCAGCAGCCAAGGAGAGGGACTAGTTCGTCCCCAGTACTTC

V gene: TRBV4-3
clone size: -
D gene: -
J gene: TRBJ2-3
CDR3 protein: CASSQGGQDSGTDTQYF
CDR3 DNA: TGCGCCAGCAGCCAGGGAGGACAGGACTCCGGCACAGATACGCAGTATTTT